This record looks at one T cell receptor beta chain sequence and its context. Patients' urothelial carcinoma was locally advanced or metastatic. The CDR3 length is 12 residues. The V and J ends lost 5 bases and 7 bases respectively, with 9 bases between them. Per germline, CDR1 MNHEY and CDR2 SMNVEV (reference sequence). This specimen comes from a study of PD-L1 blockade in urothelial cancer. Some clones are missing from TCRdb's copy, which holds only in-frame ones; the method was immunoSEQ multiplex PCR. The sample records roughly 56,000 clones, approximately 80% being singletons. The source of this sequence is a man between 65 and 85 years old with urothelial cancer. This chain joins TRBV27 and TRBJ2-1; D is uncertain. The material sequenced was PBMCs, taken around atezolizumab (anti-PD-L1) treatment. This chain's CDR3 is CASSRNQNEQFF. In DNA form, the CDR3 reads TGTGCCAGCAGTCGCAATCAGAATGAGCAGTTCTTC.